This T cell receptor delta chain was profiled in a study of gamma-delta T cells after stem cell transplantation. Looked up from germline, CDR1 is GEAIGNYY and CDR2 is EKD. The ends were cut back, 3 bases at V and 2 bases at J, with 18 bases in the middle. This CDR3 is built from 16 residues. This clone is medium-sized. TCRdb reran clone calling via CATT on the RT-PCR reads. The sample consists of 2,000 to 3,000 delta-chain clones, approximately 20% of them appearing once. The origin of this receptor is a human donor. It is not recorded whose cells these are; they may come from a transplant donor. The V gene is TRDV2, the J gene TRDJ1; D is unresolved. The specimen was gamma-delta T cells. In DNA form, the CDR3 reads TGTGCCTGTGACTCACTCCTGGCTCCCGGGACCGATAAACTCATCTTT. Its translation: CACDSLLAPGTDKLIF.